This is a list of T cell receptor beta chains from one sample in a study of cytomegalovirus exposure and HLA in healthy donors. Sequenced by immunoSEQ multiplex PCR; TCRdb stores in-frame clones only, minus some. The table includes 100,000 to 140,000 clones, around 76% detected once. The specimen was PBMCs. The source is a man aged 25-45 years in good health and CMV-seropositive. Both conserved end residues are part of each CDR3. The D gene is left open where the match is weak. Only some rows state a clone size, as once, few, many or a class for expanded clones.

CDR3 length,clone size,V gene,J gene,D gene,CDR3 DNA,CDR3 protein
15,NA,TRBV9,TRBJ1-4,TRBD1,TGTGCCAGCAGCGTTCGGACAGGGGGTAATGAAAAACTGTTTTTT,CASSVRTGGNEKLFF
16,NA,TRBV2,TRBJ1-4,TRBD1,TGTGCCAGCAGTGAAAAAAGGGACAGATTTAATGAAAAACTGTTTTTT,CASSEKRDRFNEKLFF
15,NA,TRBV5-1,TRBJ1-1,TRBD1,TGCGCCAGCACCCCTGACAGGGTTACGAACACTGAAGCTTTCTTT,CASTPDRVTNTEAFF
17,few,TRBV2,TRBJ2-7,NA,TGTGCCAGCAGTGAAACTGGACTGCTGTTTGGCGACTACGAGCAGTACTTC,CASSETGLLFGDYEQYF
16,NA,TRBV27,TRBJ1-2,NA,TGTGCCAGCAGTTTATCGTTCGGGGATAGGGTCTACGGCTACACCTTC,CASSLSFGDRVYGYTF
13,NA,TRBV7-9,TRBJ1-2,NA,TGTTCCAGCAGCATATCTATCGAGGGTGGCTACACCTTC,CSSSISIEGGYTF
13,NA,TRBV4-1,TRBJ1-1,NA,TGCGCCAGCAGCCAAGTTGAGGGAACTGAAGCTTTCTTT,CASSQVEGTEAFF
16,NA,TRBV2,TRBJ2-5,NA,TGTGCCAGCAGTGAGGTCGCAGGGGGGTTATATGGGACCCAGTACTTC,CASSEVAGGLYGTQYF
15,NA,TRBV7-9,TRBJ1-4,TRBD1,TGTTCCAGCAGAGGGACAGGGGAGGCCCCTGAAAAACTGTTTTTT,CSSRGTGEAPEKLFF
19,NA,TRBV7-9,TRBJ2-1,TRBD2,TGTGCCAGCAGCGCCCCCCTTCGGACGACGGGGGGGAAAATTAATGAGCAGTTCTTC,CASSAPLRTTGGKINEQFF
15,once,TRBV6-6,TRBJ2-3,NA,TGTGCCAGCAGCCCGCGAGGGGCGGGGATTGGTACGCAGTATTTT,CASSPRGAGIGTQYF
15,NA,TRBV18,TRBJ2-5,TRBD2,TGTGCCAGCTCACCAGAGCGGGGGGTCCAAGAGACCCAGTACTTC,CASSPERGVQETQYF
15,NA,TRBV5-6,TRBJ2-7,TRBD2,TGTGCCAGCAGCGGACTAGCGGGGAGACCCTACGAGCAGTACTTC,CASSGLAGRPYEQYF
15,few,TRBV6-1,TRBJ1-4,TRBD1,TGTGCCAGCAGTTCCGGGACAGGGTCTAATGAAAAACTGTTTTTT,CASSSGTGSNEKLFF
10,NA,TRBV29-1,TRBJ1-2,NA,TGCAGCGTTGACGGGAGCGGCTACACCTTC,CSVDGSGYTF
13,NA,TRBV10-1,TRBJ1-1,NA,TGCGCCAGCTCTCCAGGGCAGGACACTGAAGCTTTCTTT,CASSPGQDTEAFF
20,NA,TRBV2,TRBJ2-6,NA,TGTGCCAGCAGTGTCCTATTGGACAGTGCGAACAGCTCTGGGGCCAACGGCCTGACTTTC,CASSVLLDSANSSGANGLTF
15,NA,TRBV5-1,TRBJ1-3,NA,TGCGCCAGCAGCGTTCGCGGGGGTGCTGGAAACACCATATATTTT,CASSVRGGAGNTIYF
17,NA,TRBV11-2,TRBJ2-1,TRBD2,TGTGCCAGCAGTAGCCGTGGTAGCGGGGGCTCCTACAATGAGCAGTTCTTC,CASSSRGSGGSYNEQFF
14,once,TRBV18,TRBJ2-7,NA,TGTGCCAGCTCACCAAGCCAGGGTGCAAACGAGCAGTACTTC,CASSPSQGANEQYF
12,NA,TRBV6-1,TRBJ2-2,NA,TGTGCCAGTGGTTGGACAGTTGGGGAGCTGTTTTTT,CASGWTVGELFF
13,NA,TRBV6-1,TRBJ1-2,NA,TGTGCCAGCAGTTTTGACAGGATCTATGGCTACACCTTC,CASSFDRIYGYTF
19,NA,TRBV4-1,TRBJ2-4,NA,TGCGCCAGCAGCCAAGGTGTGTTGAGGAGGGGGCTAATCAAAAACAGTCAGTACTTC,CASSQGVLRRGLIKNSQYF
16,NA,TRBV5-5,TRBJ2-7,NA,TGTGCCAGCAGCTGGGGGCCTCCAGAGTACTCCTACGAGCAGTACTTC,CASSWGPPEYSYEQYF
14,NA,TRBV6-5,TRBJ1-2,NA,TGTGCCAGCAGTTACGGAGACAGCTCCTATGGCTACACCTTC,CASSYGDSSYGYTF
15,NA,TRBV15,TRBJ1-3,NA,TGTGCCACCAGCAGAGGAGATGGTCCTGGAAACACCATATATTTT,CATSRGDGPGNTIYF
14,NA,TRBV10-3,TRBJ2-7,NA,TGTGCCATCAGTGAAATGGCAGGGCCCTACGAGCAGTACTTC,CAISEMAGPYEQYF
14,few,TRBV6-5,TRBJ1-2,NA,TGTGCCAGCAAGAGGGAGGAGAGGGGCTATGGCTACACCTTC,CASKREERGYGYTF
16,once,TRBV10-3,TRBJ2-3,TRBD2,TGTGCCATCAGTGGTACTAGCGGGGGGGCCGAAGATACGCAGTATTTT,CAISGTSGGAEDTQYF
14,NA,TRBV2,TRBJ1-1,TRBD1,TGTGCCAGCAGTTTCTCCGAGACAGGGACTGAAGCTTTCTTT,CASSFSETGTEAFF
11,NA,TRBV21-1,TRBJ1-5,NA,TGTGCCAGCACTTTGAGAGGGCCCCAGCATTTT,CASTLRGPQHF
15,NA,TRBV7-2,TRBJ2-7,TRBD2,TGTGCCAGCAGCTTAGCTCTAGCGGGGATTCACGAGCAGTACTTC,CASSLALAGIHEQYF
11,NA,TRBV7-9,TRBJ2-7,NA,TGTGCCAGCAGCTTAACAAACGAGCAGTACTTC,CASSLTNEQYF
14,NA,TRBV7-9,TRBJ1-1,NA,TGTGCCACCGAGGCGAAGATACCGAACACTGAAGCTTTCTTT,CATEAKIPNTEAFF
15,NA,TRBV5-6,TRBJ1-3,NA,TGTGCCAGCAGCTTAACAGGGAGGGCTGGAAACACCATATATTTT,CASSLTGRAGNTIYF
17,NA,TRBV23-1,TRBJ2-5,TRBD2,TGCGCCAGCAGTCATTTTCTAGCGGGGGACCCCCTAGAGACCCAGTACTTC,CASSHFLAGDPLETQYF
14,NA,TRBV10-1,TRBJ2-1,TRBD2,TGCGCCAGCAGTGATGGGGGGGCCTACAATGAGCAGTTCTTC,CASSDGGAYNEQFF
15,NA,TRBV27,TRBJ1-4,NA,TGTGCCAGCAGTTACGTCTCCCCAGGGCATGAAAAACTGTTTTTT,CASSYVSPGHEKLFF
16,few,TRBV6-6,TRBJ2-7,TRBD2,TGTGCCAGCAGTTACTCGATCGGGGGGAACTTCTACGAGCAGTACTTC,CASSYSIGGNFYEQYF
14,NA,TRBV5-1,TRBJ1-2,NA,TGCGCCAGCAGCTTAAATAAGGCAGGGGTTGGCTACACCTTC,CASSLNKAGVGYTF
13,once,TRBV19,TRBJ2-1,NA,TGTGCCAGTAGTAAGGGGACTTTCAATGAGCAGTTCTTC,CASSKGTFNEQFF
14,once,TRBV15,TRBJ2-3,TRBD2,TGTGCCACCAGCAAAGCGGGGGGGCAGGATACGCAGTATTTT,CATSKAGGQDTQYF
17,once,TRBV7-9,TRBJ2-3,TRBD2,TGTTCCAGCAGCCTTCGACTAGCGGGGGGCAGAACAGATACGCAGTATTTT,CSSSLRLAGGRTDTQYF
15,NA,TRBV7-2,TRBJ1-6,NA,TGTGCCAGCAGCCCCCCGGGACTGGTCAGTTCACCCCTCCACTTT,CASSPPGLVSSPLHF
15,NA,TRBV6-5,TRBJ2-3,NA,TGTGCCAGCAGTCCTCGCCGCGCGGGTACAGATACGCAGTATTTT,CASSPRRAGTDTQYF
14,NA,TRBV18,TRBJ2-1,TRBD2,TGTGCCAGCTCACCTAGCGGGGGAAAGAATGAGCAGTTCTTC,CASSPSGGKNEQFF
14,NA,TRBV6-1,TRBJ2-7,TRBD1,TGTGCCAGTATCTTCGGGACAGGCACCTACGAGCAGTACTTC,CASIFGTGTYEQYF
12,NA,TRBV5-1,TRBJ2-1,NA,TGCGCCACCTGGACAGTCTACAATGAGCAGTTCTTC,CATWTVYNEQFF
14,NA,TRBV6-5,TRBJ1-4,NA,TGTGCCAGCAGTTACTTTGCGACTAATGAAAAACTGTTTTTT,CASSYFATNEKLFF
12,NA,TRBV30,TRBJ1-2,NA,TGTGCCTACACCTTAGGGGGGGCGCGCTACACCTTC,CAYTLGGARYTF
13,NA,TRBV9,TRBJ1-5,TRBD1,TGTGCCAGCAGCGGAGGGGGCAGTCAGCCCCAGCATTTT,CASSGGGSQPQHF
15,NA,TRBV19,TRBJ1-2,NA,TGTGCCAGTAGTATAGATTGGCGCGGGACTAATGGCTACACCTTC,CASSIDWRGTNGYTF
13,NA,TRBV7-2,TRBJ1-3,NA,TGTGCCAGCAGCAGAGGGTATGGAAACACCATATATTTT,CASSRGYGNTIYF
14,NA,TRBV9,TRBJ1-2,TRBD1,TGTGCCAGCAGCCCCATCGAGGGGGCGCAGGGCTACACCTTC,CASSPIEGAQGYTF